These T cell receptor beta chains were read from a single sample in a study of blood T cell repertoires in COVID-19. This table comes from immunoSEQ multiplex PCR, and its TCRdb copy is limited to in-frame clones, with some not included. The repertoire has approximately 97,000 clones, about nine tenths of them found once; the top ten carry less than 2%. Material for sequencing was peripheral blood. These receptors were obtained from a man in his 60s with acute or convalescent COVID-19. CDR3s include the opening cysteine and the closing phenylalanine or tryptophan. The order of the fields is CDR3 length, clone size, J gene, V gene, D gene, CDR3 protein, CDR3 DNA. D genes are given only for firm matches. Some rows have no size entry. The others give once, few or many, or a class for an expanded clone.

13,NA,TRBJ1-1,TRBV18,NA,CASSGLLNTEAFF,TGTGCCAGCTCGGGACTTTTGAACACTGAAGCTTTCTTT
18,NA,TRBJ1-4,TRBV6-1,TRBD1,CASSVLRTGTATNEKLFF,TGTGCCAGCAGTGTTTTGAGGACAGGGACTGCAACTAATGAAAAACTGTTTTTT
14,NA,TRBJ1-1,TRBV27,NA,CASSLSRVVTEAFF,TGTGCCAGCAGTTTATCCCGGGTGGTGACTGAAGCTTTCTTT
15,NA,TRBJ2-3,TRBV5-1,TRBD2,CASSLRSGGTDTQYF,TGCGCCAGCAGCTTGAGGTCGGGGGGGACAGATACGCAGTATTTT
16,NA,TRBJ2-7,TRBV5-6,NA,CASSLSASLSPYEQYF,TGTGCCAGCAGCTTGTCCGCGAGCCTTTCGCCCTACGAGCAGTACTTC
14,NA,TRBJ1-5,TRBV18,NA,CASSRGEGNQPQHF,TGTGCCAGCTCAAGAGGGGAGGGTAATCAGCCCCAGCATTTT
16,NA,TRBJ2-5,TRBV18,TRBD2,CASSPLSGGHQETQYF,TGTGCCAGCTCACCCCTTAGCGGGGGCCATCAAGAGACCCAGTACTTC
15,once,TRBJ2-1,TRBV6-6,TRBD2,CASSYAGGLDNEQFF,TGTGCCAGCAGTTACGCGGGGGGCCTGGACAATGAGCAGTTCTTC
13,NA,TRBJ1-2,TRBV30,NA,CAWSTTSRGGYTF,TGTGCCTGGAGTACAACCTCGAGAGGTGGCTACACCTTC
15,few,TRBJ1-6,TRBV30,NA,CAWSPFPGLNSPLHF,TGTGCCTGGAGTCCCTTTCCGGGACTCAACTCACCCCTCCACTTT
15,NA,TRBJ2-1,TRBV3-1/TRBV3-2,NA,CASSQWAQSYNEQFF,TGTGCCAGCAGCCAATGGGCACAGAGCTACAATGAGCAGTTCTTC
14,NA,TRBJ1-2,TRBV7-9,TRBD1,CASSFGQGGYGYTF,TGTGCCAGCAGCTTCGGACAGGGCGGATATGGCTACACCTTC
13,NA,TRBJ1-2,TRBV2,NA,CASRENRDYGYTF,TGTGCCAGCAGGGAGAACAGGGACTATGGCTACACCTTC
15,NA,TRBJ1-3,TRBV4-2,TRBD1,CASSQDQQGGNTIYF,TGTGCCAGCAGCCAAGACCAACAGGGGGGAAACACCATATATTTT
14,NA,TRBJ1-4,TRBV11-2,TRBD1,CASSMDRGGEKLFF,TGTGCCAGCAGCATGGACAGGGGAGGTGAAAAACTGTTTTTT
15,NA,TRBJ1-2,TRBV3-1/TRBV3-2,NA,CASSPGGGSSYGYTF,TGTGCCAGCAGCCCCGGGGGGGGATCGTCCTATGGCTACACCTTC
13,NA,TRBJ1-1,TRBV7-8,NA,CASSPQLNTEAFF,TGTGCCAGCAGCCCACAGCTGAACACTGAAGCTTTCTTT
11,NA,TRBJ1-1,TRBV2,NA,CASSVESEAFF,TGTGCCAGCAGTGTCGAGTCTGAAGCTTTCTTT
15,few,TRBJ1-5,TRBV7-9,NA,CASSSGTSGLQPQHF,TGTGCCAGCAGCTCGGGGACATCAGGCCTCCAGCCCCAGCATTTT
13,NA,TRBJ1-1,TRBV13,TRBD1,CAGARQGNTEAFF,TGTGCCGGGGCTCGACAGGGCAACACTGAAGCTTTCTTT